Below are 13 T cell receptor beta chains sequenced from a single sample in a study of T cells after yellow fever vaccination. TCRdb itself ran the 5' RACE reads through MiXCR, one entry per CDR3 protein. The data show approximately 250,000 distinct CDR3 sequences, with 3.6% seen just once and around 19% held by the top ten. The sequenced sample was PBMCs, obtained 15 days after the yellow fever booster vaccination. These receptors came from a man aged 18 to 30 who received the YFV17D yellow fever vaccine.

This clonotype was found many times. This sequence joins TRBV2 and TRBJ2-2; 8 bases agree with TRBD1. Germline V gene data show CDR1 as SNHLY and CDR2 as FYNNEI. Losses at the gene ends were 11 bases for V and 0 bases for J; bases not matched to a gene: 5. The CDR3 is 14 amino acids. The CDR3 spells CAGSQGANTGELFF. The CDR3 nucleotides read TGTGCCGGATCACAGGGGGCGAACACCGGGGAGCTGTTTTTT.

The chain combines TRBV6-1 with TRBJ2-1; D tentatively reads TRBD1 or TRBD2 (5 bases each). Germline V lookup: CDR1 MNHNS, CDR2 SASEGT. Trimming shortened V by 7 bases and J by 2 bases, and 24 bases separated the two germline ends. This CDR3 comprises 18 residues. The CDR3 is CASTSSFTRGFPYNEQFF. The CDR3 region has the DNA TGTGCCAGCACCTCCTCTTTTACTAGGGGTTTCCCCTACAATGAGCAGTTCTTC.

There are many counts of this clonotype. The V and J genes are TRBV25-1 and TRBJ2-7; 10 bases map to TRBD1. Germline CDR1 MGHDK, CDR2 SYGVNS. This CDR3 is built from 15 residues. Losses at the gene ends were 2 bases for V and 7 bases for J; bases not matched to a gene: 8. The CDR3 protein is CASSEDPDRGREQYF. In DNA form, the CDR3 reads TGTGCCAGCAGTGAAGACCCTGACAGGGGGCGGGAGCAGTACTTC.

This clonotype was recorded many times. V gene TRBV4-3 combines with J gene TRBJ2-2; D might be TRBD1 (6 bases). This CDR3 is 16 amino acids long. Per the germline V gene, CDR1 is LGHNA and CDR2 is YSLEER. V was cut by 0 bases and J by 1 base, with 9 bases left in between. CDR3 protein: CASSQETGWNTGELFF. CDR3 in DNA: TGCGCCAGCAGCCAAGAAACAGGGTGGAACACCGGGGAGCTGTTTTTT.

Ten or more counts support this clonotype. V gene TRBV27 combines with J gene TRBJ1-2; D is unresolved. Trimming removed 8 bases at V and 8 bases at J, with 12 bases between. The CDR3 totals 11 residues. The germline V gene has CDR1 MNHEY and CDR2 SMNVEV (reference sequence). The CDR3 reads CASPVRVGYTF. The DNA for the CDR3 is TGTGCCAGCCCTGTAAGGGTAGGCTACACCTTC.

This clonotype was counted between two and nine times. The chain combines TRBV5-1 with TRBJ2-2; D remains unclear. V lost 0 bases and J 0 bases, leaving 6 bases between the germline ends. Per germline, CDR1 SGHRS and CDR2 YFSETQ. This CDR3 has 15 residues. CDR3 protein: CASSLGNPNTGELFF. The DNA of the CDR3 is TGCGCCAGCAGCTTGGGAAACCCGAACACCGGGGAGCTGTTTTTT.

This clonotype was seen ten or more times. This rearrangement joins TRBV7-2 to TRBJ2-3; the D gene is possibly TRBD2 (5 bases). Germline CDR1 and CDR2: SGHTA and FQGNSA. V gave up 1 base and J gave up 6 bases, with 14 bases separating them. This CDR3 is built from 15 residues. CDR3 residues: CASSLEFLAADTQYF. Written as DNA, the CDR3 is TGTGCCAGCAGCTTAGAGTTCCTAGCAGCCGATACGCAGTATTTT.

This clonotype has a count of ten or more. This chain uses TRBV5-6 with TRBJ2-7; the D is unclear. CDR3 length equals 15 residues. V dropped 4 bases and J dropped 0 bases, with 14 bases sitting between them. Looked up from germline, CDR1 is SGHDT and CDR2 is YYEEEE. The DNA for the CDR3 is TGTGCCAGCAGCCTAGGTGGTTCTAACTCCTACGAGCAGTACGTC. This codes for CASSLGGSNSYEQYV.

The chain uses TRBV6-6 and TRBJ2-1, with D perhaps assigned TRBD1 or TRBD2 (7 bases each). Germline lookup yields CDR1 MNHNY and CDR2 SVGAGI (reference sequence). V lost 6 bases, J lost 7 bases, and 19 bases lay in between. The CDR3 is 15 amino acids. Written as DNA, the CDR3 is TGTGCCAGCAGCGATACAGGGGAGGGAGGGAATGAGCAGTTCTTC. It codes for CASSDTGEGGNEQFF.

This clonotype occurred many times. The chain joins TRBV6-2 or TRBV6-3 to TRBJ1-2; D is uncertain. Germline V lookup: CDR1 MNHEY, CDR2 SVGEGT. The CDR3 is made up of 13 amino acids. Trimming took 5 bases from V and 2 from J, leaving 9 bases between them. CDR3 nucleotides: TGTGCCAGCAGTCCCACAGAGAACTATGGCTACACCTTC. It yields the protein CASSPTENYGYTF.

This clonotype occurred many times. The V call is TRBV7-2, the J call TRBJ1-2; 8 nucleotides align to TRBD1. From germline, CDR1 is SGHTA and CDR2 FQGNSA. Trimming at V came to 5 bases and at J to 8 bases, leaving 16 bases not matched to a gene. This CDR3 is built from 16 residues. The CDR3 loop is CASSPRTGPSGKGYTF. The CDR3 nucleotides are TGTGCCAGCAGCCCCCGGACAGGGCCATCAGGGAAGGGCTACACCTTC.

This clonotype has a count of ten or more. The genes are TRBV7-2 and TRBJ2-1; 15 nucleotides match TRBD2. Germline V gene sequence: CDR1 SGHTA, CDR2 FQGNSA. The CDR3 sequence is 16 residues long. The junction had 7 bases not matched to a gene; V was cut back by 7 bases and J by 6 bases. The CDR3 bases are TGTGCCAGCACCACCGGACTAGCGGGGGGGCTCAATGAGCAGTTCTTC. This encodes CASTTGLAGGLNEQFF.

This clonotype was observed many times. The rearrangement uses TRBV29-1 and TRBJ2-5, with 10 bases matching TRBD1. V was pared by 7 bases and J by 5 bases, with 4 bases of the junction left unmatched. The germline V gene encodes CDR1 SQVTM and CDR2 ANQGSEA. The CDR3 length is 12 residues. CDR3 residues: CSGGQGLETQYF. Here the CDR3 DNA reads TGCAGCGGGGGACAGGGGTTGGAGACCCAGTACTTC.